This T cell receptor beta chain emerged from a study of shared clonotypes between healthy human individuals. The assay ran at deep level. Using around 180 ng DNA, tens of thousands of T cell genomes, the sorted-subset replicate PCRs were run. Some clones are missing from TCRdb's copy, which holds only in-frame ones; the method was immunoSEQ multiplex PCR. This table has roughly 1,800,000 clones, about 95% appearing once. About this clone itself: Its target is unknown.

CD45RO-negative cells were positively selected for CCR7, leaving out terminally differentiated effector memory CD45RA+ cells. From germline, CDR1 is MNHEY and CDR2 SMNVEV (reference sequence). Trimming removed 10 bases from V and 6 bases from J; junction bases left unmatched: 9. The CDR3 spans 13 residues. Overall study results and limits: Non-shared clonotypes were found to have lower generation probabilities than the clonotypes that were shared by all four of the sorted-subset donors. The sharing of about 5% of naive CD4 clonotypes was seen across a few donors.

This receptor was taken from a man in his late teens or twenties in good health. The sample comprised naive CD8+ T cells sorted from blood. The V gene is TRBV27, the J gene TRBJ1-5; 7 nucleotides match TRBD1. The CDR3: CATAQGNAQPQHF. In DNA form, the CDR3 reads TGTGCCACCGCACAGGGGAATGCTCAGCCCCAGCATTTT.